The T cell receptor beta chain described here comes from a study of shared clonotypes between healthy human individuals. Study background: Donors had three CD4 naive, three CD4 memory, two CD8 naive and one CD8 memory plate apiece.

Germline V gives CDR1 SQVTM, CDR2 ANQGSEA. CDR3 size: 12 residues. Trimming removed 3 bases at V and 7 bases at J, with 9 bases between. CD45RO-negative, CCR7-selected cells formed the naive CD8 fraction, which excluded terminally differentiated effector memory CD45RA+ cells. Measured with immunoSEQ multiplex PCR; TCRdb has only the in-frame clones, and not every one. The sample holds approximately 2,200,000 clones; roughly 91% are singletons and the top ten take under 2%. The chain recombines TRBV29-1 with TRBJ2-2; D unresolved. The material sequenced was naive CD8+ T cells from PBMCs. The TCR comes from a man aged 18 to 29 in good health. Some clones in this sample may be carry-over from other donors' samples. CDR3 sequence reads: CSVDLGIGELFF. CDR3 DNA: TGCAGCGTTGATCTAGGGATCGGGGAGCTGTTTTTT.